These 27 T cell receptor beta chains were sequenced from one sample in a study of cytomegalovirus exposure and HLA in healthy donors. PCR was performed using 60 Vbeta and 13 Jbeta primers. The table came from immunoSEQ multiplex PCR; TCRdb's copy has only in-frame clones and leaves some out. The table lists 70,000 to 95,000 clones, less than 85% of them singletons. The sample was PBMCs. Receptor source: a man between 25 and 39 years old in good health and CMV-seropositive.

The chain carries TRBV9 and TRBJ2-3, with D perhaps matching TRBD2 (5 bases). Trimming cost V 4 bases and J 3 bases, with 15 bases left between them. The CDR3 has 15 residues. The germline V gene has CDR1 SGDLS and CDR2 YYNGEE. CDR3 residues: CASSITGIGTDTQYF. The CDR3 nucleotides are TGTGCCAGCAGCATAACGGGAATAGGTACAGATACGCAGTATTTT.

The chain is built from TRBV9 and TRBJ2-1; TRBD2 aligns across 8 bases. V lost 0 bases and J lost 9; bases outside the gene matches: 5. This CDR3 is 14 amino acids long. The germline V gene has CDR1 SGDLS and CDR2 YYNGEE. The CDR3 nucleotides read TGTGCCAGCAGCGTAGCTCGGCTAGCGGGTGAGCAGTTCTTC. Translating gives CASSVARLAGEQFF. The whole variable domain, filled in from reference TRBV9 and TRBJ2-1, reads DSGVTQTPKHLITATGQRVTLRCSPRSGDLSVYWYQQSLDQGLQFLIQYYNGEERAKGNILERFSAQQFPDLHSELNLSSLELGDSALYFCASSVARLAGEQFFGPGTRLTVL.

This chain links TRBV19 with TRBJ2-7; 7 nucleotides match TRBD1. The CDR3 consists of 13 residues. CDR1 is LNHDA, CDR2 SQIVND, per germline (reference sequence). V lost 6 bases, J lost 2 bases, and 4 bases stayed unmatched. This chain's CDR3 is CASRKQGTYEQYF. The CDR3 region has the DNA TGTGCCAGTAGGAAACAGGGGACCTACGAGCAGTACTTC.

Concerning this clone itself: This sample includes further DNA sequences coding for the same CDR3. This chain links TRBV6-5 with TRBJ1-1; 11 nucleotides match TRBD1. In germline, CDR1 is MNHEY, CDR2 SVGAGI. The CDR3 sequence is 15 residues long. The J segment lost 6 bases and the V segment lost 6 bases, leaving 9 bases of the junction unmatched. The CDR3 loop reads CASSTWDRGRPEAFF. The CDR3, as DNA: TGTGCCAGCAGCACGTGGGACAGGGGGAGACCTGAAGCTTTCTTT.

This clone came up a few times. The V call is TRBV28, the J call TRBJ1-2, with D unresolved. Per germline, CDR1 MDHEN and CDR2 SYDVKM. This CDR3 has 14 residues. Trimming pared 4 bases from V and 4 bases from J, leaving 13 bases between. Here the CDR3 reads CASSSREALYGYTF. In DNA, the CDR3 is TGTGCCAGCAGTTCACGGGAGGCCCTCTATGGCTACACCTTC.

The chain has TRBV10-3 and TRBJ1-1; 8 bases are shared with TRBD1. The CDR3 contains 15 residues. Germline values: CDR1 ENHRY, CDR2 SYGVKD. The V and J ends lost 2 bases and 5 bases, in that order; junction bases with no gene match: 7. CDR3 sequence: CAISEGRQGKTEAFF. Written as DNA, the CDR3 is TGTGCCATCAGTGAGGGAAGACAGGGGAAGACTGAAGCTTTCTTT.

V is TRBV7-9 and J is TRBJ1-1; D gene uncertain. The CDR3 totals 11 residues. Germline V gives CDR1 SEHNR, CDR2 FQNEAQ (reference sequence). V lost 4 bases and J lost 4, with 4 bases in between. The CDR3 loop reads CASSYITEAFF. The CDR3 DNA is TGTGCCAGCAGCTATATCACTGAAGCTTTCTTT.

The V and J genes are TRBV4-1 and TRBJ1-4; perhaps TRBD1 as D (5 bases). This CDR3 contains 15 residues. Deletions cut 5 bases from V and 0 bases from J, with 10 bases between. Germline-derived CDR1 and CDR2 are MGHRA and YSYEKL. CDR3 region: CASSTRQPTNEKLFF. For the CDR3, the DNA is TGCGCCAGCAGCACTCGACAGCCAACTAATGAAAAACTGTTTTTT.

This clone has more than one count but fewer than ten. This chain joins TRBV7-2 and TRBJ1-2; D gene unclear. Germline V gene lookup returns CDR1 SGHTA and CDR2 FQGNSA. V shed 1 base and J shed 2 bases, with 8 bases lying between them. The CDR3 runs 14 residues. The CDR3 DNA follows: TGTGCCAGCAGCTTAGTGGGCAGCAACTATGGCTACACCTTC. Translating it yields CASSLVGSNYGYTF.

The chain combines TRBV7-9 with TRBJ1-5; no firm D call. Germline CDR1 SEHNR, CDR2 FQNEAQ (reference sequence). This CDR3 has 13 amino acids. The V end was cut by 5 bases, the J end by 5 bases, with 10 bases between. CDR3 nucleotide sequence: TGTGCCAGCAGCAAGGACTCATATCAGCCCCAGCATTTT. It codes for CASSKDSYQPQHF.

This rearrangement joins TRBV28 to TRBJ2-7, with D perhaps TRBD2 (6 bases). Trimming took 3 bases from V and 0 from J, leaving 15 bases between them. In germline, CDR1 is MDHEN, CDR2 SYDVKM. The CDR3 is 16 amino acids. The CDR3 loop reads CASSFPKRASSYEQYF. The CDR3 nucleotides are TGTGCCAGCAGTTTCCCCAAGCGGGCTAGCTCCTACGAGCAGTACTTC.

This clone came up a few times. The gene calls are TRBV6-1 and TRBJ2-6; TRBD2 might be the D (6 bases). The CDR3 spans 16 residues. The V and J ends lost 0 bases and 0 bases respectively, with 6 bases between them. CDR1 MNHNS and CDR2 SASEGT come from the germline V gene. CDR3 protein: CASSEASGSGANVLTF. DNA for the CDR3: TGTGCCAGCAGTGAAGCTAGCGGCTCTGGGGCCAACGTCCTGACTTTC.

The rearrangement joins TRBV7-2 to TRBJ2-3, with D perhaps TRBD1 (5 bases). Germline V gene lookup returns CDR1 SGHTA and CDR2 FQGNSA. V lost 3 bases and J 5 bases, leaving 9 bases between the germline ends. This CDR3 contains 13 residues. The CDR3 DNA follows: TGTGCCAGCAGCTTTTTCAGGGAAGATACGCAGTATTTT. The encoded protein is CASSFFREDTQYF.

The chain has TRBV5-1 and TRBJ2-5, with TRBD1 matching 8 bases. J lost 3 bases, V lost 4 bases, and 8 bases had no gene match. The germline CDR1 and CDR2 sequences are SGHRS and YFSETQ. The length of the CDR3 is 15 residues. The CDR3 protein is CASSLGTGPKETQYF. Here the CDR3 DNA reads TGCGCCAGCAGCCTAGGGACAGGCCCCAAAGAGACCCAGTACTTC.

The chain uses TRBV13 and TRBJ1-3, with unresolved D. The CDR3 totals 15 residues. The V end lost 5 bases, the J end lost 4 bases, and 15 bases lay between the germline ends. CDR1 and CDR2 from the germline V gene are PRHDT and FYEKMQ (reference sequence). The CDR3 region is CASSGGPWEGNTIYF. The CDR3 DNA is TGTGCCAGCAGCGGCGGGCCCTGGGAAGGAAACACCATATATTTT.

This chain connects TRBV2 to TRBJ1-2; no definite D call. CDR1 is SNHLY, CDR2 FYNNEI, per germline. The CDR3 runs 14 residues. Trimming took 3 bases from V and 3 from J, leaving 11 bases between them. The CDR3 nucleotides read TGTGCCAGCAGTGAGTCGGGAGCGGACTATGGCTACACCTTC. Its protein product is CASSESGADYGYTF.

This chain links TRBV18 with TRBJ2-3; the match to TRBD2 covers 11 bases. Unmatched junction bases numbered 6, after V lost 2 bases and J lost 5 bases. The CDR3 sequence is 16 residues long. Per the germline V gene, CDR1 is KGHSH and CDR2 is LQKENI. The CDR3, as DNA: TGTGCCAGCTCACCAAATAGCGGGGGGGTTCAAGATACGCAGTATTTT. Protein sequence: CASSPNSGGVQDTQYF.

The DNA for the CDR3 is TGCGCCAGCAGCCATCTAGATATGGGACTAGCAGGAGAGCAGTTCTTC. This translates into CASSHLDMGLAGEQFF. The chain employs TRBV4-1 and TRBJ2-1; 9 nucleotides align to TRBD2. The V gene end was trimmed by 3 bases and the J gene end by 10 bases; junction bases not matched to a gene: 13. Germline lookup yields CDR1 MGHRA and CDR2 YSYEKL. The CDR3 is 16 residues long.

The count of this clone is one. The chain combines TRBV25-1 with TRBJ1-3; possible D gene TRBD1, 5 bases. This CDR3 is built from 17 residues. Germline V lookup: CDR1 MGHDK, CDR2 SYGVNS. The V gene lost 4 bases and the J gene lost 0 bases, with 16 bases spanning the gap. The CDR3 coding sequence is TGTGCCAGCAGTGCCCCGGGACTTACAAGCTCTGGAAACACCATATATTTT. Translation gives CASSAPGLTSSGNTIYF. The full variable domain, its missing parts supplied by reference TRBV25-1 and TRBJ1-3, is EADIYQTPRYLVIGTGKKITLECSQTMGHDKMYWYQQDPGMELHLIHYSYGVNSTEKGDLSSESTVSRIRTEHFPLTLESARPSHTSQYLCASSAPGLTSSGNTIYFGEGSWLTVV.

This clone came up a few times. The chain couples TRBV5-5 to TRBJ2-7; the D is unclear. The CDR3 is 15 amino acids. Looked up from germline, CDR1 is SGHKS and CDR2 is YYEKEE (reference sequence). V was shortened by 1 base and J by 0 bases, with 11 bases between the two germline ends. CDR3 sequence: CASSLRGASSYEQYF. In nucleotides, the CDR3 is TGTGCCAGCAGCTTGCGAGGAGCGAGCTCCTACGAGCAGTACTTC.

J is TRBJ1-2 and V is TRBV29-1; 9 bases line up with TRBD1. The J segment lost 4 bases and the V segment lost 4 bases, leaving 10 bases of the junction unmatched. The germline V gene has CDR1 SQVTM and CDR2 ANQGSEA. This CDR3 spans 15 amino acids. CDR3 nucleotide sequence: TGCAGCGTTGGGGGAACCGGGACAGGGTTCTATGGCTACACCTTC. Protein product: CSVGGTGTGFYGYTF.

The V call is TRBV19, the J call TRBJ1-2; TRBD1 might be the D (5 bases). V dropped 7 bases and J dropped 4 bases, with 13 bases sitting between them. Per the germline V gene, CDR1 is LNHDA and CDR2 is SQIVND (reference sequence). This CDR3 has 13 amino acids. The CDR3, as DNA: TGTGCCAGTAACCAAAGGGGCAGCTATGGCTACACCTTC. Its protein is CASNQRGSYGYTF.

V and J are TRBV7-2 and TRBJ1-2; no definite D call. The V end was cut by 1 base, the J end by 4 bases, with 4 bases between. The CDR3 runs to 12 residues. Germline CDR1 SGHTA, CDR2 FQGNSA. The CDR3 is CASSLDSYGYTF. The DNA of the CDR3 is TGTGCCAGCAGCTTAGACAGCTATGGCTACACCTTC.

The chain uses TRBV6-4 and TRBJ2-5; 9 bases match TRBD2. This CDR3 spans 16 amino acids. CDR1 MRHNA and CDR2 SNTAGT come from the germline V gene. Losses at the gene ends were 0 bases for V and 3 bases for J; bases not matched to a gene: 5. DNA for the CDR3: TGTGCCAGCAGTGACTCAGGGGGCGGGAGGGAAGAGACCCAGTACTTC. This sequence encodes CASSDSGGGREETQYF.

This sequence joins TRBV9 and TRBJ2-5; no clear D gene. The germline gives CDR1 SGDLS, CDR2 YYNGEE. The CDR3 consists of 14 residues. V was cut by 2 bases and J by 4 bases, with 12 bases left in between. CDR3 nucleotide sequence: TGTGCCAGCAGCGTGTCCCCAGTAAGAGAGACCCAGTACTTC. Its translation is CASSVSPVRETQYF.

The CDR3 sequence is CASSSQGRVADTQYF. The CDR3 bases are TGTGCCAGTAGTTCACAGGGGCGAGTAGCAGATACGCAGTATTTT. The chain joins TRBV19 to TRBJ2-3, with 7 bases that match TRBD1. Germline V gives CDR1 LNHDA, CDR2 SQIVND (reference sequence). J gave up 4 bases and V 5 bases, and 9 bases lay outside the gene matches. This CDR3 has 15 residues.

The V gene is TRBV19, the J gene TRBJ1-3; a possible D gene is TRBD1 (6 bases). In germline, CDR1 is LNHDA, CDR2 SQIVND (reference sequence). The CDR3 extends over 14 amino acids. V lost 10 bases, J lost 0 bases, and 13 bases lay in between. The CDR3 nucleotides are TGTGCCACAAGGACAGTAAGCTCTGGAAACACCATATATTTT. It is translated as CATRTVSSGNTIYF.